This T cell receptor beta chain appears in the sequencing data of a study of technical replicates of blood from four donors. Per germline, CDR1 MNHEY and CDR2 SMNVEV (reference sequence). Trimming removed 3 bases at V and 5 bases at J, with 13 bases between. This CDR3 has 14 residues. Assay: immunoSEQ multiplex PCR; the TCRdb copy retains only in-frame clones and omits some. The sample lists over 55,000 clones, roughly 96% occurring once. The clonotype was recovered from a human donor in good health. Sample: T cells isolated from PBMCs. J is TRBJ1-1 and V is TRBV27; D is uncertain. The CDR3, as DNA: TGTGCCAGCAGTTTGTATGGTATTACAACTGAAGCTTTCTTT. Encoded protein: CASSLYGITTEAFF.